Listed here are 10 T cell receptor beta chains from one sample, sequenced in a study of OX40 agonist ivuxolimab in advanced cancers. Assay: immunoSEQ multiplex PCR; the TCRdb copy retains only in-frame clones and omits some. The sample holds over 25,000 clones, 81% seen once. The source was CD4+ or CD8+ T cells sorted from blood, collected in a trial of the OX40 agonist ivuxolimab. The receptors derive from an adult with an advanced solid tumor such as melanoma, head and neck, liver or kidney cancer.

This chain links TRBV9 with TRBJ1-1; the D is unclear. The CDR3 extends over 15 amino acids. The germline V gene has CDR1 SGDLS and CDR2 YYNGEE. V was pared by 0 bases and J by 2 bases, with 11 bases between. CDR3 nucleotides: TGTGCCAGCAGCGTAGATGGGCGAACCAACACTGAAGCTTTCTTT. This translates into CASSVDGRTNTEAFF.

CDR3 sequence (DNA): TGTGCCAGCAGCGTAGTTAGCGGGATTGGTGATGTCAATGAGCAGTTCTTC. As protein: CASSVVSGIGDVNEQFF. The chain links TRBV9 to TRBJ2-1, with 8 bases matching TRBD2. Trimming took 0 bases from V and 6 from J; bases not matched to a gene: 11. CDR1 SGDLS and CDR2 YYNGEE come from the germline V gene. CDR3 length: 17 residues.

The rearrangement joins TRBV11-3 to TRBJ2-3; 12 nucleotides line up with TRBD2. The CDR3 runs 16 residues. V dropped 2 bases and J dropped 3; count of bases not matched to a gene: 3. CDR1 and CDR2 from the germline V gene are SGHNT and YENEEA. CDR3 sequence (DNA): TGTGCCAGCAGCTTACTAGCGGGGGGGCAGACAGATACGCAGTATTTT. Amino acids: CASSLLAGGQTDTQYF.

This CDR3 is CATSGGQGAYEQYF. The CDR3 DNA sequence: TGTGCCACCAGCGGGGGACAGGGGGCGTACGAGCAGTACTTC. The chain employs TRBV15 and TRBJ2-7, with 12 positions matching TRBD1. CDR1 is LNHNV, CDR2 YYDKDF, per germline (reference sequence). The CDR3 spans 14 residues. V shed 5 bases and J 4 bases; nucleotides not matched to a gene: 3. Based on the CDR3 plus reference TRBV15 and TRBJ2-7, the full variable domain is DAMVIQNPRYQVTQFGKPVTLSCSQTLNHNVMYWYQQKSSQAPKLLFHYYDKDFNNEADTPDNFQSRRPNTSFCFLDIRSPGLGDTAMYLCATSGGQGAYEQYFGPGTRLTVT.

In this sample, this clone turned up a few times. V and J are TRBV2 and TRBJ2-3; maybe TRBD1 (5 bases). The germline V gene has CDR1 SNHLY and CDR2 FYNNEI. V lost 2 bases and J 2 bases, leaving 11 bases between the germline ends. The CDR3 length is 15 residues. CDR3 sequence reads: CASSERGSITDTQYF. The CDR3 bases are TGTGCCAGCAGTGAAAGGGGCAGTATCACAGATACGCAGTATTTT.

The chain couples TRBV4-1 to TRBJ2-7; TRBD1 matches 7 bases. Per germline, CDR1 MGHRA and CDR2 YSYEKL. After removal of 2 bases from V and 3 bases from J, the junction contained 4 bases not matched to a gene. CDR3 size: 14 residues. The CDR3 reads CASSQPGQVYEQYF. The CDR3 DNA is TGCGCCAGCAGCCAACCCGGACAGGTCTACGAGCAGTACTTC.

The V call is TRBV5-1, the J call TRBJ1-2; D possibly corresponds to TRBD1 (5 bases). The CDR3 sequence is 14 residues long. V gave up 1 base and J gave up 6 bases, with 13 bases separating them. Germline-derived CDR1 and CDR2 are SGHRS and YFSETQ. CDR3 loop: CASSLLQPGDGYTF. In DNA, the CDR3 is TGCGCCAGCAGCTTGTTGCAGCCGGGGGATGGCTACACCTTC.

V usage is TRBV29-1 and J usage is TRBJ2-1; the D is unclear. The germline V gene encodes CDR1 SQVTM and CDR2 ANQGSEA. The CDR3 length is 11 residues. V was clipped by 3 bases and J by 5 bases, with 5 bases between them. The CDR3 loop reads CSVDKNNEQFF. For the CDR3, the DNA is TGCAGCGTTGACAAAAACAATGAGCAGTTCTTC.

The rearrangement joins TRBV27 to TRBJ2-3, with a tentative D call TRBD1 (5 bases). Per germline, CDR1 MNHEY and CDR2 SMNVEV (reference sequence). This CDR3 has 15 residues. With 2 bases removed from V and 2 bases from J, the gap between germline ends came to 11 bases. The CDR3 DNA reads TGTGCCAGCAGTTTAGGAGACAGTCCCACAGATACGCAGTATTTT. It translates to CASSLGDSPTDTQYF.

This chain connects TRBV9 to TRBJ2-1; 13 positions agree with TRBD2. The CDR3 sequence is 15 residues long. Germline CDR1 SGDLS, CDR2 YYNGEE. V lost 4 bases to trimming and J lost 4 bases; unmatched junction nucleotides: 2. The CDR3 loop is CASSRTSGRYNEQFF. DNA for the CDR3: TGTGCCAGCAGCCGGACTAGCGGGAGATACAATGAGCAGTTCTTC.